The 20 T cell receptor beta chains reported below all come from one sample, sequenced in a study of blood T cell repertoires in COVID-19 (dated by TCRdb to the early 2020s). The method was the immunoSEQ multiplex PCR assay. TCRdb obtained this table from immuneACCESS and retained in-frame rearrangements with V and J assigned. These tables miss some clones; where compared with another copy, unresolved V genes account for less than half of the shortfall, and the remainder is unexplained. Counted in this sample were tens of thousands of clones; 84% of them appeared once. The ten largest clones take up around 10% of the sample. The specimen was peripheral blood. Source of these receptors: a man in his 60s with acute or convalescent COVID-19.

The rearrangement links TRBV27 to TRBJ1-2; 9 bases fit TRBD1. This CDR3 is 15 amino acids long. V shed 3 bases and J 4 bases; nucleotides not matched to a gene: 6. Germline V gene sequence: CDR1 MNHEY, CDR2 SMNVEV (reference sequence). CDR3 in amino acids: CASSFLGQGIYGYTF. In nucleotides, the CDR3 is TGTGCCAGCAGTTTCCTCGGACAGGGGATCTATGGCTACACCTTC.

J is TRBJ2-6 and V is TRBV4-3; D gene unclear. Trimming shortened V by 0 bases and J by 0 bases, and 9 bases separated the two germline ends. The CDR3 length is 17 residues. Germline V gene sequence: CDR1 LGHNA, CDR2 YSLEER. The CDR3 coding sequence is TGCGCCAGCAGCCAAGATCATATAGTCTCTGGGGCCAACGTCCTGACTTTC. The encoded protein is CASSQDHIVSGANVLTF.

This chain joins TRBV2 and TRBJ1-2; weak D call: TRBD1 (6 bases). V was pared by 8 bases and J by 7 bases, with 23 bases between. Germline V gene sequence: CDR1 SNHLY, CDR2 FYNNEI. The CDR3 sequence is 15 residues long. The DNA of the CDR3 is TGTGCCAGCGGCCGGGGGGGGCTCACGCCCGCTGGCTACACCTTC. Protein sequence: CASGRGGLTPAGYTF.

This clone has more than one count but fewer than ten. The V gene is TRBV21-1, the J gene TRBJ1-6. TRBV21-1 is annotated as a pseudogene. The CDR3 is 18 amino acids. CDR3 loop: CASRETGGEGSYNSPLHF. In DNA form, the CDR3 reads TGTGCCAGCAGGGAGACTGGGGGGGAGGGCTCCTATAATTCACCCCTCCACTTT.

The chain joins TRBV27 to TRBJ1-2; 9 nucleotides agree with TRBD1. V lost 10 bases to trimming and J lost 5 bases; unmatched junction nucleotides: 11. The CDR3 spans 14 residues. Germline lookup yields CDR1 MNHEY and CDR2 SMNVEV (reference sequence). CDR3: CAIGTGPPLYGYTF. The CDR3 DNA is TGTGCCATCGGGACAGGGCCCCCCTTATATGGCTACACCTTC.

The rearrangement joins TRBV29-1 to TRBJ1-1; the D gene is possibly TRBD1 (5 bases). V dropped 5 bases and J dropped 8 bases, with 15 bases sitting between them. Germline CDR1 and CDR2: SQVTM and ANQGSEA. This CDR3 spans 12 amino acids. The CDR3 DNA reads as TGCAGCGTTCAGCAGACAGACGAAGAAGCTTTCTTT. It is translated as CSVQQTDEEAFF.

V is TRBV5-4 and J is TRBJ2-1; D unclear. The CDR3 has 15 residues. Germline values: CDR1 SGHNT, CDR2 YYREEE (reference sequence). Trimming took 4 bases from V and 0 from J, leaving 11 bases between them. The CDR3 bases are TGTGCCAGCAGCCCCGATGGCAGCTCCTACAATGAGCAGTTCTTC. Protein sequence: CASSPDGSSYNEQFF.

V and J are TRBV2 and TRBJ1-5; possible D gene TRBD1, 5 bases. Germline V lookup: CDR1 SNHLY, CDR2 FYNNEI. This CDR3 spans 16 amino acids. The ends were cut back, 1 base at V and 2 bases at J, with 12 bases in the middle. CDR3 region: CASSEVQGRGNQPQHF. The CDR3 DNA follows: TGTGCCAGCAGTGAAGTTCAGGGTCGCGGCAATCAGCCCCAGCATTTT.

The V and J genes are TRBV2 and TRBJ1-6; 12 bases are a match to TRBD1. Unmatched junction bases numbered 3, after V lost 8 bases and J lost 7 bases. This CDR3 spans 14 amino acids. Germline CDR1 and CDR2: SNHLY and FYNNEI. The CDR3 DNA follows: TGTGCCAGCGGGGGGACAGGGGGCAATTCACCCCTCCACTTT. Translated, it gives CASGGTGGNSPLHF.

V is TRBV7-2 and J is TRBJ2-5; D possibly corresponds to TRBD1 (6 bases). The CDR3 is 14 residues long. The germline V and J ends were trimmed by 2 bases and 6 bases, with 13 bases remaining between them. CDR1 and CDR2 from the germline V gene are SGHTA and FQGNSA. The CDR3 loop reads CASSLPGTLKTQYF. Written as DNA, the CDR3 is TGTGCCAGCAGCTTACCCGGGACATTAAAGACCCAGTACTTC.

This rearrangement joins TRBV5-1 to TRBJ2-3; D may be TRBD1 (5 bases). The CDR3 length is 14 residues. CDR1 is SGHRS and CDR2 is YFSETQ in the germline V gene. V shed 0 bases and J shed 0 bases, with 5 bases lying between them. The DNA for the CDR3 is TGCGCCAGCAGCTTGGGACAGAGCACAGATACGCAGTATTTT. This translates into CASSLGQSTDTQYF.

The chain is built from TRBV5-6 and TRBJ2-5, with 8 bases that match TRBD2. The CDR3 sequence is 15 residues long. The J segment lost 5 bases and the V segment lost 4 bases, leaving 10 bases of the junction unmatched. Germline values: CDR1 SGHDT, CDR2 YYEEEE. The CDR3 DNA reads TGTGCCAGCAGCGGATCCTCGGGGGGGTCGGAGACCCAGTACTTC. Protein product: CASSGSSGGSETQYF.

The rearrangement joins TRBV19 to TRBJ1-1, with TRBD1 matching over 8 bases. The CDR3 runs 14 residues. Germline values: CDR1 LNHDA, CDR2 SQIVND (reference sequence). The ends lost 6 bases at V and 4 bases at J; junction bases unmatched: 7. The CDR3 is CASRTDREGTEAFF. CDR3 DNA sequence: TGTGCCAGTAGAACGGACAGGGAGGGCACTGAAGCTTTCTTT.

The chain links TRBV9 to TRBJ1-5; no definite D call. The CDR3 contains 12 residues. Germline V lookup: CDR1 SGDLS, CDR2 YYNGEE. V was pared by 4 bases and J by 3 bases, with 5 bases between. CDR3 amino acids: CASSPNNQPQHF. The CDR3 coding sequence is TGTGCCAGCAGCCCTAACAATCAGCCCCAGCATTTT.

The chain is built from TRBV2 and TRBJ2-3; tentatively, D is TRBD1 (5 bases). The V gene lost 11 bases and the J gene lost 2 bases, with 20 bases spanning the gap. Germline V gene data show CDR1 as SNHLY and CDR2 as FYNNEI. This CDR3 comprises 15 residues. DNA for the CDR3: TGTGCCGGACAAGACAGCCTTCAATTCACAGATACGCAGTATTTT. It encodes CAGQDSLQFTDTQYF.

This clone was counted a single time. The chain couples TRBV24-1 to TRBJ1-1; 8 nucleotides line up with TRBD1. In germline, CDR1 is KGHDR, CDR2 SFDVKD. This CDR3 has 16 residues. V lost 5 bases, J lost 4 bases, and 11 bases stayed unmatched. DNA of the CDR3: TGTGCCACCAGTGGCCCGGGACAGGACTCGGGCACTGAAGCTTTCTTT. Translating it yields CATSGPGQDSGTEAFF.

This sequence joins TRBV2 and TRBJ1-3; 8 bases line up with TRBD1. This CDR3 contains 15 residues. Trimming at V came to 5 bases and at J to 0 bases, leaving 3 bases not matched to a gene. Germline V gene data show CDR1 as SNHLY and CDR2 as FYNNEI. In nucleotides, the CDR3 is TGTGCCAGCAGTCGACAGGGGATCTCTGGAAACACCATATATTTT. The encoded protein is CASSRQGISGNTIYF.

This sequence joins TRBV25-1 and TRBJ1-2; TRBD1 agrees at 10 bases. The CDR3 covers 14 residues. Per the germline V gene, CDR1 is MGHDK and CDR2 is SYGVNS. Germline trimming cut 4 bases from V and 5 bases from J; bases unmatched to any gene: 4. The CDR3 DNA is TGTGCCAGCAGTGGAGACAGGGGGCTTTATGGCTACACCTTC. It codes for CASSGDRGLYGYTF.

The chain uses TRBV7-3 and TRBJ1-1; 7 nucleotides line up with TRBD1. V trimming: 5 bases; J trimming: 3 bases; junction bases outside the gene matches: 3. The germline CDR1 and CDR2 sequences are SGHTA and FQGTGA. CDR3 length equals 13 residues. The CDR3 region has the DNA TGTGCCAGCAGCATCGACAGGGACACTGAAGCTTTCTTT. Translation: CASSIDRDTEAFF.

The chain is built from TRBV20-1 and TRBJ2-7, with TRBD1 matching 8 bases. CDR3 size: 11 residues. V gave up 4 bases and J gave up 5 bases; unmatched junction bases: 1. Germline CDR1 and CDR2: DFQATT and SNEGSKA (reference sequence). The CDR3 sequence is CSATGGHEQYF. CDR3 nucleotide sequence: TGCAGTGCTACAGGGGGCCACGAGCAGTACTTC.